This T cell receptor beta chain comes out of a study of cytomegalovirus exposure and HLA in healthy donors (dated 2017 in TCRdb). Describing the broader study: An earlier analysis of some 620 of the donors reported 250 to 350 Gb of sequence data and 90 million to 120 million unique TCR beta sequences obtained from about 179 million T cells. A later genetic analysis took genome-wide SNP genotypes for about 65% of the 666 donors and used that subset as a discovery cohort. Among 300 to 450 genotyped donors of the cohort, an average of around 240,000 unique TCR beta nucleotide sequences were sequenced per donor, roughly 20% of them non-productive. A later analysis re-analyzed previously published TCR beta repertoires from roughly 600 donors and added high-resolution HLA genotyping to study TCR occurrence patterns. The later analysis used no new phenotypic data to find candidate immune exposures, relying instead on TCR beta sequences and their occurrence across donors. Because of strong linkage in the cohort, roughly five DR-DQ haplotypes were treated as single units for association and clustering. Donor age, sex, ethnicity and CMV serostatus were collected together with the repertoire data. All discovery cohort repertoires had been generated on a single sequencing platform. Both class I and class II loci were covered by HLA typing, at four-digit resolution. To predict cytomegalovirus infection status, the study brought together high-throughput TCR immunosequencing, statistical association of individual TCRs with disease status, and machine learning. Of the roughly 390 genotyped donors, about 84% fell in the genetic ancestry cluster associated with self-reported Caucasian donors. The study aimed to test whether cataloging public T cell receptors could reveal signatures of past pathogen exposure. Using immunosequencing, the study profiled T cell repertoires from 640 or so subjects and related those repertoires to cytomegalovirus serostatus. Typing coverage differed by locus: A, B, C, DRB1 and DQB1 were typed in roughly 620-630 donors, DQA1 in about 510, DPA1 in nearly 610, and DPB1 in 450 to 490. An early release covering around 630 HLA-typed donors comprised roughly 300 gigabases of sequencing data and around 86 million unique TCR sequences. An earlier analysis of some 600 of the donors applied high-throughput TCR beta sequencing to assess whether each TCR beta V gene segment acted as functional or pseudogenic. Along with the approximately 600-subject first cohort, a separate validation cohort of over a hundred different subjects was used.

The cohort comprised around 700 healthy bone marrow donors. All cohort members were sampled while nominally healthy, although unrecorded immune exposures were likely present. CMV serostatus was positive for 250 to 300 and negative for about half of the roughly 700 cohort members, and was not recorded for this donor. Each donor provided a peripheral blood sample, and peripheral blood mononuclear cells were used for TCR beta sequencing. The Qiagen DNeasy Blood Extraction Kit was used to extract genomic DNA from the blood cell samples. The library was produced with the immunoSEQ multiplex PCR assay. For the multiplex PCR, a mixture combining 60 forward primers for TCR Vbeta segments and 13 reverse primers for TCR Jbeta segments was used. Amplification of the CDR3 region of rearranged TCR beta genes was performed with a multiplex PCR assay on genomic DNA. On the Illumina HiSeq System, the amplified TCR beta libraries were sequenced as 87-base-pair reads. The authors processed their data as follows. A later analysis tallied around 82 million unique TCR beta chains across the 666 repertoires, and approximately 12 million of those chains were shared by two or more donors. Raw reads were error-corrected and collapsed into unique sequences by a nearest-neighbor algorithm in which closely related sequences were merged to remove PCR and sequencing errors. CDR3 sequences were aligned to IMGT reference sequences to assign V, D and J gene segments. Each retained sequence needed at least a six-nucleotide match to both a V gene segment and a J gene segment. A rearrangement was called productive if the CDR3 had no stop codons and remained in frame with V and J, and every other rearrangement was called non-productive. Following IMGT convention, CDR3 was defined as the stretch from the second conserved V-encoded cysteine to the conserved J-encoded phenylalanine. The earlier analysis of 500 to 600 of the donors excluded sequences that lacked an unambiguous match to a single V gene segment. An earlier analysis of 500 to 600 of the donors classified V segments as functional when productive rearrangements were above 56.7% and as segregating when the standard deviation between donors was above 5%. A statistical classification framework was built to diagnose cytomegalovirus status from the catalog of TCR beta chain sequences. A later analysis assigned V and J genes by comparing TCR nucleotide sequences with IMGT/GENE-DB human TR gene sequences. Using the TCRdist pipeline, a later analysis assigned CDR3 sequences along with most-parsimonious VDJ recombination scenarios. In a later analysis, each TCR beta chain was defined by its CDR3 amino acid sequence together with its V-gene family, and reads without a unique V-gene family were excluded. To address suspected cross-contamination and a sequencing artifact, a later analysis removed approximately 590 highly shared, low-generation-probability nucleotide sequences. For each public chain, a later analysis derived a clonal expansion index from normalized ranks of inferred template counts within each repertoire. In a later analysis, generation probabilities were computed using a VDJ recombination model fitted to out-of-frame rearrangements, and the results were checked against IGoR. In a later analysis, hypergeometric tests were used to score TCR-TCR, TCR-HLA and TCR-CMV co-occurrence, with a repertoire-size bias correction applied to TCR pairs. To estimate false discovery rates, a later analysis permuted the HLA or CMV assignments 20 times. In a later analysis, co-occurring TCRs were grouped using DBSCAN, and TCRdist sequence similarity was added for clustering within HLA-allele-positive subsets. Repertoires with fewer than 30,000 or more than 120,000 public chains were left out of co-occurrence clustering, as were a few repertoires with anomalous nucleotide sharing. Held by TCRdb, this immuneACCESS table contains in-frame sequences only and omits some clones. Under half of the omission traces to an unresolved V gene where checked; the cause of the rest is unknown. V and J calls and clone size are given by that table; D and trimming were obtained from the DNA. The sample table records approximately 37,000 clones. About 6% of the sample comes from the top ten.

Overall results and qualifications from the work: The study gave a list of 150 to 200 TCR beta chains associated with cytomegalovirus. In vitro tests confirmed that a few of the cytomegalovirus-associated TCR beta chains recognize cytomegalovirus antigens. An earlier analysis of around 500 of the donors showed that most TCR beta V segments appeared in productive rearrangements either about 87% or about 30% of the time, which broadly matched IMGT annotations. In a later analysis, HLA-associated TCR beta chains showed more clonal expansion and lower generation probabilities than non-associated chains that were equally common. In both the original and validation cohorts, the classifier was reported to diagnose cytomegalovirus status with high specificity and sensitivity. Immune exposure information for the cohort was limited to CMV serostatus. Roughly uniform sequencing depth across donors was assumed in presence/absence analyses, although this assumption may not hold. Strong co-occurrence of HLA alleles, especially DR and DQ, made assigning TCR associations to individual alleles difficult. An association between a missense DCLRE1C variant and V-gene and J-gene trimming of TCR beta chains was found in a later genetic analysis and replicated in an independent cohort. Linkage disequilibrium might explain the correlated functional status among segregating V segments, but an unknown experimental factor could not be ruled out. According to a later genetic analysis, donors in an Asian-associated ancestry cluster had fewer N-insertions in productive TCRs than the roughly 660-donor mean. Specific HLA alleles were associated with over 15,000 TCR beta sequences at a false discovery rate of 0.05 in a later analysis. A further reported finding was that TCR beta sequences accurately predicted the HLA-A and HLA-B alleles for most subjects in the first cohort. The sequencing pipeline was judged likely to have produced a cluster of highly shared sequence variants as a technical artifact. Across donors, most TCR sequences were observed very rarely, whereas some public TCRs were present in many individuals. Because HLA typing was unavailable for some donors at each locus, only the typed subset was used in association tests. The authors suggested that the approach could potentially be generalized to other disease states and immunological phenotypes. A later analysis reported that several top co-occurrence clusters appeared linked to parvovirus B19, influenza, CMV and Epstein-Barr virus. Roughly 15 rarely observed V segments, including chromosome 9 orphons, were excluded from the earlier analysis of some 590 of the donors because counts were too low. In a later analysis, TCR association rates were found to vary across HLA loci, with the most associated TCRs seen for DRB1 alleles and the fewest for HLA-C alleles. According to a later analysis, most CMV-associated TCR beta chains appeared to be HLA-restricted, and the HLA associations seemed to be driven largely by CMV exposure. In this cohort, only TCR beta chains were sequenced, and detectable features were limited by the absence of alpha or paired-chain data.

Note on this clone: What antigen it recognizes has not been identified.

The receptor was isolated from a human donor in good health. The sample taken for sequencing was PBMCs.

CDR3 sequence: CSVEVGGEGYTF. The DNA is as follows: TGCAGCGTTGAAGTGGGAGGGGAGGGCTACACCTTC. The V and J segments used are TRBV29-1 and TRBJ1-2; the D gene is perhaps TRBD1, on 5 matching bases. V is shortened by 1 base, J by 8 bases, and the region joining them spans 11 bases. As encoded in the germline V gene, CDR1 is SQVTM while CDR2 is ANQGSEA. Taken from cysteine to phenylalanine, the CDR3 has 12 residues. The entry retains the CDR3 DNA only, 36 bases that are in frame from base 1.